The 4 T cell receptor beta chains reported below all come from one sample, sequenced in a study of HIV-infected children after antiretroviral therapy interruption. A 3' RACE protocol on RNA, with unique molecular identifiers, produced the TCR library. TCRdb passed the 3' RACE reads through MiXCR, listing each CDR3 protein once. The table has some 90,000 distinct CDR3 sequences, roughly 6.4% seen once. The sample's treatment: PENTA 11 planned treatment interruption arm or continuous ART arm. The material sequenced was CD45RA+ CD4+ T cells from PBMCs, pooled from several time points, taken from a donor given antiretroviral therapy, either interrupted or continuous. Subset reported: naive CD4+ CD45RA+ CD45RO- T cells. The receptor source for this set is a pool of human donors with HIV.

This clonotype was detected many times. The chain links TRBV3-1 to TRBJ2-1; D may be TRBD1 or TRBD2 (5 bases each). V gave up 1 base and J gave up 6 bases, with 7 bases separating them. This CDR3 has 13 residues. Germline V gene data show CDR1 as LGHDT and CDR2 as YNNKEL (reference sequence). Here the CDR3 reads CASSQAGPNEQFF. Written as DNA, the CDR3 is TGTGCCAGCAGCCAAGCGGGGCCCAATGAGCAGTTCTTC.

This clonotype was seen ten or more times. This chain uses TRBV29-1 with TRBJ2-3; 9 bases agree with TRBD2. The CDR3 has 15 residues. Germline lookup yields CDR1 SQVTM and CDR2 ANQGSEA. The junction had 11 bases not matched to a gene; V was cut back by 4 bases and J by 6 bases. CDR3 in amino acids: CSVGLLAGALDTQYF. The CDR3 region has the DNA TGCAGCGTTGGGCTGTTAGCGGGAGCATTGGATACGCAGTATTTT.

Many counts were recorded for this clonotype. The CDR3 protein is CASSQPQGGTEAFF. The CDR3 DNA is TGCGCCAGCAGCCAACCCCAAGGAGGGACTGAAGCTTTCTTT. The chain carries TRBV4-1 and TRBJ1-1; D ambiguous. This CDR3 has 14 amino acids. Germline assignment: CDR1 MGHRA and CDR2 YSYEKL. V was pared by 2 bases and J by 5 bases, with 12 bases between.

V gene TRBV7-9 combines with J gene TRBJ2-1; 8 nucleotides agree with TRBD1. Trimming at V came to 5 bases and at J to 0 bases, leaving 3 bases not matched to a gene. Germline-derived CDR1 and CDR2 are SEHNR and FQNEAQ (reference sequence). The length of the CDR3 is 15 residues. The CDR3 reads CASSPDRVSYNEQFF. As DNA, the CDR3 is TGTGCCAGCAGCCCGGACAGGGTCTCCTACAATGAGCAGTTCTTC.